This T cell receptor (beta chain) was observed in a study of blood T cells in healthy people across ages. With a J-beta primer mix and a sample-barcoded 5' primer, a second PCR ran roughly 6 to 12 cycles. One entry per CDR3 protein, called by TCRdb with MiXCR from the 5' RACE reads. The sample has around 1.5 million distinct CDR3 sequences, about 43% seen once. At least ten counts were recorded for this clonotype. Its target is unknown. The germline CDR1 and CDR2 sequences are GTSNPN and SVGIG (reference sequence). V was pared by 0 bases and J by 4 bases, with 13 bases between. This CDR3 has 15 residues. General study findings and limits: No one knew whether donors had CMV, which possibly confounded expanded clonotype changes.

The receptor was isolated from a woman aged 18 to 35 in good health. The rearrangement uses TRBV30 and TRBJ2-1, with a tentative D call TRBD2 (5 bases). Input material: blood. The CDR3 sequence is CAWSVQLTTYNEQFF. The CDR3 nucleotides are TGTGCCTGGAGTGTACAGTTGACTACATACAATGAGCAGTTCTTC.